The 26 T cell receptor beta chains in this list originate from one sample, sequenced in a study of cytomegalovirus exposure and HLA in healthy donors. Amplification used 60 Vbeta primers and 13 Jbeta primers. Assay: immunoSEQ multiplex PCR; the TCRdb copy retains only in-frame clones and omits some. The sample lists about 120,000 clones; 80% were seen once. Material for sequencing was PBMCs. Receptors originate from a man aged 30 to 39 in good health and CMV-seropositive.

V gene TRBV6-1 combines with J gene TRBJ1-5, with D uncertain. Germline V gene lookup returns CDR1 MNHNS and CDR2 SASEGT. V was pared by 2 bases and J by 6 bases, with 11 bases between. This CDR3 spans 14 amino acids. The DNA of the CDR3 is TGTGCCAGCAGTGAATGGCAGTCAACTCAGCCCCAGCATTTT. It specifies CASSEWQSTQPQHF.

The rearrangement uses TRBV28 and TRBJ1-1; D gene uncertain. Germline values: CDR1 MDHEN, CDR2 SYDVKM. V lost 6 bases and J 4 bases, leaving 15 bases between the germline ends. This CDR3 has 14 amino acids. The CDR3 loop is CASSPTRVPTEAFF. The CDR3 nucleotides read TGTGCCAGCAGCCCTACGAGGGTTCCCACTGAAGCTTTCTTT.

The chain uses TRBV19 and TRBJ1-2; TRBD1 agrees at 11 bases. V lost 5 bases to trimming and J lost 8 bases; unmatched junction nucleotides: 13. This CDR3 is built from 16 residues. The germline V gene has CDR1 LNHDA and CDR2 SQIVND (reference sequence). CDR3 sequence reads: CASSGPGTGGSHGYTF. For the CDR3, the DNA is TGTGCCAGTAGTGGGCCCGGGACAGGGGGTTCGCACGGCTACACCTTC.

CDR3 bases: TGCGCCAGACCGTTAAAACCTCCGGGACTTCCAAATGAAAAACTGTTTTTT. Translating it yields CARPLKPPGLPNEKLFF. The chain employs TRBV23-1 and TRBJ1-4; a possible D gene is TRBD1 (5 bases). TRBV23-1 falls under the ORF class, with uncertain function. This CDR3 has 17 amino acids. Trimming removed 9 bases at V and 5 bases at J, with 25 bases between.

The chain couples TRBV7-8 to TRBJ2-2; D possibly corresponds to TRBD2 (5 bases). Germline V lookup: CDR1 SGHVS, CDR2 FQNEAQ. The CDR3 runs to 12 residues. The germline V and J ends were trimmed by 5 bases and 7 bases, with 8 bases remaining between them. The CDR3: CASSPAGGELFF. CDR3 DNA sequence: TGTGCCAGCAGCCCGGCGGGCGGGGAGCTGTTTTTT.

The V gene is TRBV7-8, the J gene TRBJ2-5, with 11 positions matching TRBD2. V lost 5 bases and J lost 2; bases outside the gene matches: 25. Germline assignment: CDR1 SGHVS and CDR2 FQNEAQ. This CDR3 is built from 22 residues. The CDR3 reads CASSLTYSRLAGSTLNQETQYF. CDR3 in DNA: TGTGCCAGCAGCCTAACCTATTCTCGACTAGCGGGGAGTACCCTTAATCAAGAGACCCAGTACTTC.

V gene TRBV19 combines with J gene TRBJ2-5; no clear D gene. Deletions cut 3 bases from V and 2 bases from J, with 10 bases between. Germline CDR1 and CDR2: LNHDA and SQIVND (reference sequence). There are 14 residues in the CDR3. DNA of the CDR3: TGTGCCAGTAGTATTAGACATCCTCAAGAGACCCAGTACTTC. Its translation: CASSIRHPQETQYF.

The chain couples TRBV6-5 to TRBJ1-6; D remains unclear. This CDR3 comprises 11 residues. Germline V gene data show CDR1 as MNHEY and CDR2 as SVGAGI. Trimming cost V 5 bases and J 11 bases, with 7 bases left between them. CDR3 region: CASSDVAPLHF. The CDR3 DNA is TGTGCCAGCAGTGATGTAGCACCCCTCCACTTT.

This chain connects TRBV4-1 to TRBJ1-2, with 8 bases identical to TRBD1. CDR1 is MGHRA and CDR2 is YSYEKL in the germline V gene. The CDR3 is 17 residues long. After removal of 4 bases from V and 8 bases from J, the junction contained 18 bases not matched to a gene. CDR3 region: CASSRDDRGGRGGGYTF. CDR3 bases: TGCGCCAGCAGCCGAGACGACAGGGGCGGAAGAGGGGGAGGCTACACCTTC.

The J gene is TRBJ2-7, the V gene TRBV6-5; possible D gene TRBD1, 6 bases. Looked up from germline, CDR1 is MNHEY and CDR2 is SVGAGI. The CDR3 has 13 residues. V dropped 10 bases and J dropped 2 bases, with 15 bases sitting between them. The CDR3 DNA sequence: TGTGCCACCTCTGTACAGGGCCCCTACGAGCAGTACTTC. Translating it yields CATSVQGPYEQYF.

The rearrangement joins TRBV7-8 to TRBJ1-5; a weak D match, TRBD1 (5 bases). The CDR3 consists of 16 residues. The germline V and J ends were trimmed by 1 base and 7 bases, with 17 bases remaining between them. Germline loops: CDR1 SGHVS, CDR2 FQNEAQ. The DNA of the CDR3 is TGTGCCAGCAGCTTAGTTGCTCGCGGGGGAGGACAGCCCCAGCATTTT. This encodes CASSLVARGGGQPQHF.

The V and J genes are TRBV30 and TRBJ2-7; tentative D call: TRBD2 (5 bases). V lost 6 bases, J lost 4 bases, and 22 bases lay in between. The germline V gene encodes CDR1 GTSNPN and CDR2 SVGIG (reference sequence). The CDR3 runs 15 residues. CDR3 residues: CACLRDTRGGYEQYF. In DNA form, the CDR3 reads TGTGCCTGCCTTCGGGATACTCGGGGTGGGTACGAGCAGTACTTC.

The J gene is TRBJ2-1, the V gene TRBV11-3; 13 bases fit TRBD2. V gave up 1 base and J gave up 12 bases; unmatched junction bases: 3. The V gene's germline CDR1 is SGHNT and CDR2 YENEEA. There are 14 residues in the CDR3. CDR3 nucleotides: TGTGCCAGCAGCTTAGGGACTAGCGGGGGTGCGCAGTTCTTC. It specifies CASSLGTSGGAQFF.

V usage is TRBV19 and J usage is TRBJ2-3, with a possible D match to TRBD2 (5 bases). The germline gives CDR1 LNHDA, CDR2 SQIVND (reference sequence). The CDR3 covers 14 residues. The ends were cut back, 3 bases at V and 3 bases at J, with 10 bases in the middle. In nucleotides, the CDR3 is TGTGCCAGTAGTATCCGGCGGACTACAGATACGCAGTATTTT. Protein product: CASSIRRTTDTQYF.

The J gene is TRBJ2-1, the V gene TRBV19; 7 bases map to TRBD2. Germline CDR1 and CDR2: LNHDA and SQIVND (reference sequence). The ends lost 4 bases at V and 2 bases at J; junction bases unmatched: 11. The CDR3 sequence is 17 residues long. The CDR3 nucleotides read TGTGCCAGTAGTACCCGACTTGGGGGGGTTGCCTACAATGAGCAGTTCTTC. Its translation is CASSTRLGGVAYNEQFF.

J is TRBJ2-3 and V is TRBV9, with 15 bases aligning to TRBD2. Germline CDR1 is SGDLS and CDR2 is YYNGEE. This CDR3 is built from 18 residues. V gave up 4 bases and J gave up 0 bases; unmatched junction bases: 6. As DNA, the CDR3 is TGTGCCAGCAGCTCCGGACTAGCGGGGGGGACTAGCACAGATACGCAGTATTTT. The encoded protein is CASSSGLAGGTSTDTQYF.

This chain uses TRBV2 with TRBJ2-7, with D hard to call. CDR3 length: 15 amino acids. The V end lost 4 bases, the J end lost 2 bases, and 15 bases lay between the germline ends. Germline CDR1 reads SNHLY; CDR2 reads FYNNEI. The CDR3 DNA follows: TGTGCCAGCAGTGTGGGCCGGAATTCGGCCTACGAGCAGTACTTC. Residues: CASSVGRNSAYEQYF.

The chain joins TRBV6-4 to TRBJ1-1; 7 nucleotides agree with TRBD1. CDR1 and CDR2 from the germline V gene are MRHNA and SNTAGT. The length of the CDR3 is 14 residues. With V trimmed by 5 bases and J by 2 bases, 5 bases remained unmatched. The CDR3 is CASSPGTANTEAFF. CDR3 sequence (DNA): TGTGCCAGCAGTCCCGGGACAGCCAACACTGAAGCTTTCTTT.

The gene calls are TRBV29-1 and TRBJ1-1; the match to TRBD1 covers 8 bases. The CDR3 contains 16 residues. The germline V gene has CDR1 SQVTM and CDR2 ANQGSEA. The V gene end was trimmed by 3 bases and the J gene end by 0 bases; junction bases not matched to a gene: 9. The CDR3 reads CSVEGSGQAMNTEAFF. In nucleotides, the CDR3 is TGCAGCGTTGAGGGGTCGGGACAGGCGATGAACACTGAAGCTTTCTTT.

This clone was recorded a few times. The chain recombines TRBV6-1 with TRBJ2-3, with a tentative D call TRBD2 (6 bases). The germline CDR1 and CDR2 sequences are MNHNS and SASEGT. Trimming stripped 8 bases from V and 9 bases from J, with 12 bases between. This CDR3 spans 11 amino acids. The CDR3 loop is CASSLGGTQYF. The CDR3 DNA reads TGTGCCAGCTCCCTTGGGGGGACGCAGTATTTT.

The V and J genes are TRBV12-5 and TRBJ1-2; D not resolved. With 6 bases removed from V and 4 bases from J, the gap between germline ends came to 12 bases. Germline CDR1 LGHNT, CDR2 FRNRAP. The CDR3 has 13 amino acids. CDR3 sequence reads: CASGPGGVYGYTF. The CDR3 DNA follows: TGTGCTAGTGGCCCCGGCGGAGTCTATGGCTACACCTTC.

The chain is built from TRBV13 and TRBJ2-5; tentatively, D is TRBD2 (8 bases). Germline V gene data show CDR1 as PRHDT and CDR2 as FYEKMQ (reference sequence). With 5 bases removed from V and 3 bases from J, the gap between germline ends came to 19 bases. The CDR3 runs 16 residues. CDR3 nucleotide sequence: TGTGCCAGCAGCCCAACAGGGGCGGGGGGCGAAGAGACCCAGTACTTC. It yields the protein CASSPTGAGGEETQYF.

This clone was detected a few times. This chain joins TRBV6-5 and TRBJ1-2, with 10 bases lining up with TRBD1. The V segment lost 6 bases and the J segment 3 bases; nucleotides outside the gene matches: 7. Germline CDR1 reads MNHEY; CDR2 reads SVGAGI. The CDR3 spans 15 residues. The CDR3 DNA follows: TGTGCCAGCAGCAACGGGACAGGGGTTGACTATGGCTACACCTTC. Its translation: CASSNGTGVDYGYTF.

The chain has TRBV28 and TRBJ1-5; TRBD1 matches 7 bases. V dropped 6 bases and J dropped 0; count of bases not matched to a gene: 14. CDR1 and CDR2 (germline): MDHEN, SYDVKM. The length of the CDR3 is 18 residues. CDR3 region: CASSSTGTATPSNQPQHF. Here the CDR3 DNA reads TGTGCCAGCAGCTCTACCGGGACAGCTACCCCTAGCAATCAGCCCCAGCATTTT.

The chain links TRBV29-1 to TRBJ2-1, with D hard to call. CDR1 and CDR2 from the germline V gene are SQVTM and ANQGSEA. V lost 7 bases to trimming and J lost 4 bases, with 5 bases between them. CDR3 size: 10 residues. CDR3 in amino acids: CSGLYNEQFF. DNA for the CDR3: TGCAGCGGCCTATACAATGAGCAGTTCTTC.

As concerns this clone: The identical CDR3 is also encoded by other nucleotide sequences in the sample. This chain uses TRBV7-3 with TRBJ1-1; 9 bases line up with TRBD1. The CDR3 has 13 amino acids. With 6 bases clipped from V and 5 bases from J, the junction kept 4 bases outside the gene matches. Germline V gene data show CDR1 as SGHTA and CDR2 as FQGTGA. DNA for the CDR3: TGTGCCAGCAGTTCGGACAGGGGTACTGAAGCTTTCTTT. Translation gives CASSSDRGTEAFF.